The rows below give T cell receptor beta chains drawn from one sample of a study of T cells after yellow fever vaccination. TCRdb independently ran MiXCR on the 5' RACE reads; one entry per CDR3 protein. Here the sample spans 250,000 to 400,000 distinct CDR3 sequences, approximately 4% being singletons. The sequences come from PBMCs, collected 15 days after the yellow fever booster vaccination. The source of these receptors is a man between 18 and 35 years old who received the YFV17D yellow fever vaccine. Each CDR3 is given with its conserved first and last residue. The D gene is left open where the match is weak. Only part of the rows carry a size: once, few, many, or a class if the clone is expanded.

TRBD1 TRBJ1-3 TRBV7-9 many CASSRTDRAPGNTIYF TGTGCCAGCAGCCGAACCGACAGGGCGCCAGGAAACACCATATATTTT
. TRBJ2-5 TRBV20-1 many CSAGSRVETQYF TGCAGTGCCGGTTCCCGGGTAGAGACCCAGTACTTC
. TRBJ2-7 TRBV12-3/TRBV12-4 many CASSFRSAQYF TGTGCCAGCAGTTTTCGGTCTGCGCAGTACTTC
TRBD1 TRBJ2-3 TRBV5-1 many CASSLVSMGQSTDTQYF TGCGCCAGCAGCTTGGTTAGTATGGGACAGAGCACAGATACGCAGTATTTT
TRBD1 TRBJ1-6 TRBV5-1 few CASSSHRDSFNSPLHF TGCGCCAGCAGCTCCCACCGGGACAGCTTTAATTCACCCCTCCACTTT
. TRBJ2-3 TRBV5-4 few CASSLLGLSTDTQYF TGTGCCAGCAGCTTGTTGGGCCTCTCCACAGATACGCAGTATTTT
. TRBJ2-3 TRBV4-1 few CASSQVLGGTQYF TGCGCCAGCAGCCAAGTTCTCGGGGGCACGCAGTATTTT
. TRBJ2-4 TRBV20-1 . CSADGAWKNIQYF TGCAGTGCTGATGGGGCATGGAAAAACATTCAGTACTTC
. TRBJ2-1 TRBV7-9 many CASSPGQYNEQFF TGTGCCAGCAGCCCTGGACAATACAATGAGCAGTTCTTC
TRBD1 TRBJ1-1 TRBV4-3 . CASSQVPGQENTEAFF TGCGCCAGCAGCCAAGTCCCGGGACAGGAGAACACTGAAGCTTTCTTT
TRBD1 TRBJ1-6 TRBV20-1 . CSARDRGNSNSPLHF TGCAGTGCTAGGGACAGGGGTAATAGCAATTCACCCCTCCACTTT
. TRBJ1-1 TRBV20-1 few CSADLNGGTEAFF TGCAGTGCTGACCTAAACGGGGGCACTGAAGCTTTCTTT
TRBD1 TRBJ2-2 TRBV4-1 . CASSQGTGWDTGELFF TGCGCCAGCAGCCAAGGGACAGGGTGGGACACCGGGGAGCTGTTTTTT
. TRBJ2-7 TRBV20-1 many CSARTAAYEQYF TGCAGTGCTAGGACAGCTGCCTACGAGCAGTACTTC
. TRBJ1-4 TRBV20-1 many CSARDRGTTNEKLFF TGCAGTGCTAGAGATAGGGGTACAACTAATGAAAAACTGTTTTTT
. TRBJ1-2 TRBV6-5 many CASSYGAGRGYTF TGTGCCAGCAGTTACGGGGCAGGGCGAGGCTACACCTTC
. TRBJ2-1 TRBV4-3 many CASSQGPGDEQFF TGCGCCAGCAGCCAAGGGCCGGGTGATGAGCAGTTCTTC
. TRBJ2-1 TRBV7-2 many CASSLGMHNEQFF TGTGCCAGCAGCTTAGGGATGCACAATGAGCAGTTCTTC
. TRBJ2-1 TRBV4-1 many CASSQEANEQFF TGCGCCAGCAGCCAAGAGGCCAATGAGCAGTTCTTC
TRBD2 TRBJ2-3 TRBV5-1 . CASSPGGIYTDTQYF TGCGCCAGCAGCCCGGGGGGGATATACACAGATACGCAGTATTTT
. TRBJ1-5 TRBV29-1 . CSVGRALDQPQHF TGCAGCGTGGGCAGGGCGTTGGATCAGCCCCAGCATTTT
TRBD1 TRBJ2-4 TRBV9 few CAGRWGTGVDKNIQYF TGTGCCGGACGATGGGGGACAGGGGTCGACAAAAACATTCAGTACTTC
. TRBJ1-3 TRBV12-3/TRBV12-4 few CASSLPSGNTIYF TGTGCCAGCAGTCTTCCCTCTGGAAACACCATATATTTT
TRBD1 TRBJ2-7 TRBV7-6 few CASGTGGGYEQYF TGTGCCAGCGGTACAGGGGGCGGTTACGAGCAGTACTTC
. TRBJ1-2 TRBV5-1 many CASSLVPGNGYTF TGCGCCAGCAGCTTGGTGCCAGGGAATGGCTACACCTTC
. TRBJ2-3 TRBV7-2 many CASSPRTGFRTDTQYF TGTGCCAGCAGCCCCCGGACGGGTTTTCGCACAGATACGCAGTATTTT
TRBD1 TRBJ1-1 TRBV12-3/TRBV12-4 few CASIRQGTEAFF TGTGCCAGCATCAGACAGGGGACTGAAGCTTTCTTT
. TRBJ1-1 TRBV4-2 few CASSQGRERGEAFF TGTGCCAGCAGCCAAGGCAGGGAGAGGGGTGAAGCTTTCTTT
. TRBJ2-7 TRBV16 many CASSPRGEGGGEQYF TGTGCCAGCAGCCCACGAGGAGAGGGAGGTGGCGAGCAGTACTTC
. TRBJ2-7 TRBV6-2/TRBV6-3 . CASRPPVGRPPSEQYF TGTGCCAGCAGACCCCCCGTTGGGAGACCCCCCTCCGAGCAGTACTTC
TRBD1 TRBJ2-5 TRBV20-1 . CSATATGVETQYF TGCAGTGCTACCGCGACAGGGGTTGAGACCCAGTACTTC
. TRBJ2-7 TRBV4-2 many CASSQEEGTLYEQYF TGTGCCAGCAGCCAAGAAGAGGGAACCTTATACGAGCAGTACTTC
. TRBJ2-2 TRBV19 . CASSLIPNTGELFF TGTGCCAGTAGTCTAATCCCGAACACCGGGGAGCTGTTTTTT
TRBD1 TRBJ1-4 TRBV6-6 many CASITGDGSEKLFF TGTGCCAGCATAACAGGGGATGGCAGCGAAAAACTGTTTTTT
. TRBJ1-1 TRBV7-2 many CASSTRSAGEAFF TGTGCCAGCAGCACCAGATCGGCGGGTGAAGCTTTCTTT
TRBD1 TRBJ1-1 TRBV5-1 many CASSLAPGGDEAFF TGCGCCAGCAGCTTGGCACCAGGGGGTGATGAAGCTTTCTTT
. TRBJ1-2 TRBV9 many CASSGAWGYTF TGTGCCAGCAGCGGGGCTTGGGGCTACACCTTC
. TRBJ2-3 TRBV27 many CASSFYRGTDTQYF TGTGCCAGCAGTTTTTACCGGGGGACAGATACGCAGTATTTT
. TRBJ1-6 TRBV5-1 many CASRTGSNSPLHF TGCGCCAGCCGAACAGGGTCGAATTCACCCCTCCACTTT
. TRBJ1-2 TRBV7-2 few CASSLIGPPGGYTF TGTGCCAGCAGCTTGATAGGCCCACCGGGTGGCTACACCTTC